The rows below give T cell receptor beta chains drawn from one sample of a study of T cells in Graves' hyperthyroidism and ophthalmopathy. Each CDR3 protein gets one entry after TCRdb re-called the multiplex PCR reads with MiXCR. In the table there are around 390,000 distinct CDR3 sequences, approximately 15% of which are singletons. The sequenced sample was blood. The origin of the receptors is a woman aged 25 to 45 with Graves' ophthalmopathy. Both conserved end residues are part of each CDR3. Fields, in order: CDR3 protein, CDR3 DNA, J gene, V gene, clone size, D gene. A D gene is named only where the DNA matches it firmly. A row's size may be missing; if present it is once, few, many or a size class.

CDR3: CASREGLGNTEAFF
DNA: TGTGCCAGCCGAGAAGGACTGGGGAACACTGAAGCTTTCTTT
J: TRBJ1-1
V: TRBV6-1
size: many
D: .

CDR3: CASSQVGSEGEQYF
DNA: TGTGCCAGCTCCCAGGTGGGCTCGGAGGGCGAGCAGTACTTC
J: TRBJ2-7
V: TRBV18
size: many
D: .

CDR3: CASTQAPAGAIASTDTQYF
DNA: TGTGCCAGCACCCAGGCGCCAGCGGGGGCGATAGCTAGCACAGATACGCAGTATTTT
J: TRBJ2-3
V: TRBV2
size: many
D: TRBD2

CDR3: CASSSEQGSSGNTIYF
DNA: TGTGCCAGCTCGTCAGAACAGGGATCCTCTGGAAACACCATATATTTT
J: TRBJ1-3
V: TRBV18
size: many
D: .

CDR3: CSAKYLTYEQYF
DNA: TGCAGTGCTAAATACCTTACCTACGAGCAGTACTTC
J: TRBJ2-7
V: TRBV20-1
size: many
D: .

CDR3: CASSSGLRRSSGNTIYF
DNA: TGTGCCAGCAGTTCGGGACTGAGAAGGTCGTCTGGAAACACCATATATTTT
J: TRBJ1-3
V: TRBV6-2/TRBV6-3
size: .
D: .

CDR3: CASSLAVGVRDYEQYF
DNA: TGTGCCAGCAGCTTGGCTGTGGGTGTTAGGGACTACGAGCAGTACTTC
J: TRBJ2-7
V: TRBV7-9
size: few
D: .

CDR3: CASSQERTSGWFPDTQYF
DNA: TGTGCCAGCAGCCAAGAACGGACTAGCGGGTGGTTTCCAGATACGCAGTATTTT
J: TRBJ2-3
V: TRBV14
size: .
D: TRBD2

CDR3: CASSSFWVSYNSPLHF
DNA: TGTGCCAGCAGTTCCTTTTGGGTGTCCTATAATTCACCCCTCCACTTT
J: TRBJ1-6
V: TRBV6-5
size: .
D: .

CDR3: CASSYGGGGAYEQYF
DNA: TGTGCCAGCAGTTACGGTGGCGGGGGGGCGTACGAGCAGTACTTC
J: TRBJ2-7
V: TRBV6-5
size: many
D: TRBD2

CDR3: CASSAGLAGENTDTQYF
DNA: TGTGCCAGCAGTGCGGGACTAGCGGGGGAGAACACAGATACGCAGTATTTT
J: TRBJ2-3
V: TRBV12-3/TRBV12-4
size: many
D: TRBD2

CDR3: CASSESGEGGYEQYF
DNA: TGTGCCAGCAGTGAAAGCGGGGAGGGTGGGTACGAGCAGTACTTC
J: TRBJ2-7
V: TRBV6-1
size: many
D: TRBD2

CDR3: CSARGGQGMYYEQYF
DNA: TGCAGTGCTAGAGGGGGACAGGGAATGTACTACGAGCAGTACTTC
J: TRBJ2-7
V: TRBV20-1
size: many
D: TRBD1

CDR3: CASSPTSGGAFSTDTQYF
DNA: TGTGCCAGCAGTCCGACTAGCGGGGGGGCCTTTAGCACAGATACGCAGTATTTT
J: TRBJ2-3
V: TRBV12-3/TRBV12-4
size: .
D: TRBD2

CDR3: CASSRTSGSQETQYF
DNA: TGCGCCAGCAGTCGGACTAGCGGTTCACAAGAGACCCAGTACTTC
J: TRBJ2-5
V: TRBV5-1
size: many
D: TRBD2

CDR3: CASSAYQRGETQYF
DNA: TGTGCCAGCAGTGCCTACCAAAGAGGGGAGACCCAGTACTTC
J: TRBJ2-5
V: TRBV12-3/TRBV12-4
size: many
D: .

CDR3: CASSEWGGLYTEAFF
DNA: TGTGCCAGCAGTGAATGGGGGGGGCTCTACACTGAAGCTTTCTTT
J: TRBJ1-1
V: TRBV25-1
size: many
D: .

CDR3: CASSEQDSYEQYF
DNA: TGTGCCAGCAGTGAACAGGACAGTTACGAGCAGTACTTC
J: TRBJ2-7
V: TRBV6-1
size: many
D: .

CDR3: CASSSGTTTAFYGYTF
DNA: TGCGCCAGCAGCTCCGGGACAACCACCGCTTTCTATGGCTACACCTTC
J: TRBJ1-2
V: TRBV5-1
size: many
D: .

CDR3: CAWSDPGQGATEQFF
DNA: TGTGCCTGGAGCGACCCGGGACAGGGGGCAACTGAGCAGTTCTTC
J: TRBJ2-1
V: TRBV30
size: .
D: TRBD1

CDR3: CASSNGRPEQYF
DNA: TGCGCCAGCAGCAACGGACGGCCCGAGCAGTACTTC
J: TRBJ2-7
V: TRBV5-1
size: .
D: .

CDR3: CASSPDGRTEAFF
DNA: TGTGCCAGCAGCCCGGACGGTCGCACTGAAGCTTTCTTT
J: TRBJ1-1
V: TRBV7-3
size: many
D: .

CDR3: CASRSTGTSGTGELFF
DNA: TGTGCCAGCAGAAGTACCGGGACTAGCGGCACCGGGGAGCTGTTTTTT
J: TRBJ2-2
V: TRBV3-1
size: .
D: TRBD2

CDR3: CASSYAASNHHAYEQYF
DNA: TGTGCCAGCAGTTACGCGGCCTCGAACCATCACGCCTACGAGCAGTACTTC
J: TRBJ2-7
V: TRBV6-1
size: many
D: .

CDR3: CASSPERGGFTDTQYF
DNA: TGTGCCAGCAGCCCAGAGCGGGGGGGATTCACAGATACGCAGTATTTT
J: TRBJ2-3
V: TRBV7-8
size: .
D: TRBD2

CDR3: CASSFDSRGTQYF
DNA: TGTGCCAGCAGCTTTGACAGTCGCGGGACCCAGTACTTC
J: TRBJ2-5
V: TRBV5-8
size: many
D: .

CDR3: CASSLDAWGTGNMNTEAFF
DNA: TGTGCCAGCAGTTTAGATGCATGGGGGACAGGGAACATGAACACTGAAGCTTTCTTT
J: TRBJ1-1
V: TRBV12-3/TRBV12-4
size: many
D: TRBD1

CDR3: CATWGTSGGYTDTQYF
DNA: TGTGCCACCTGGGGGACTAGCGGGGGTTACACAGATACGCAGTATTTT
J: TRBJ2-3
V: TRBV28
size: many
D: TRBD2

CDR3: CASSSAGKNIQYF
DNA: TGTGCCAGCAGTTCCGCAGGGAAAAACATTCAGTACTTC
J: TRBJ2-4
V: TRBV28
size: many
D: .

CDR3: CASSLIGTGQKTGELFF
DNA: TGTGCCAGCAGCCTAATCGGGACAGGGCAAAAAACCGGGGAGCTGTTTTTT
J: TRBJ2-2
V: TRBV3-1
size: many
D: TRBD1

CDR3: CASSPWDTANTGELFF
DNA: TGTGCCAGCAGCCCATGGGACACCGCGAACACCGGGGAGCTGTTTTTT
J: TRBJ2-2
V: TRBV5-5
size: many
D: .

CDR3: CASSEAGFSQPQHF
DNA: TGTGCCAGCAGTGAAGCGGGGTTTTCTCAGCCCCAGCATTTT
J: TRBJ1-5
V: TRBV2
size: many
D: .

CDR3: CASSLMVDAYEQYF
DNA: TGTGCCAGCAGTTTAATGGTGGATGCCTACGAGCAGTACTTC
J: TRBJ2-7
V: TRBV28
size: many
D: .

CDR3: CASSQVTGVADEQYF
DNA: TGCGCCAGCAGCCAAGTGACAGGGGTCGCGGACGAGCAGTACTTC
J: TRBJ2-7
V: TRBV4-1
size: few
D: TRBD1

CDR3: CASSTGFSYEQYF
DNA: TGTGCCAGCAGTACAGGCTTTTCGTACGAGCAGTACTTC
J: TRBJ2-7
V: TRBV11-3
size: many
D: .

CDR3: CASSSTVPGQMTGTQYF
DNA: TGTGCCAGCAGTTCCACCGTACCGGGACAGATGACAGGTACGCAGTATTTT
J: TRBJ2-3
V: TRBV12-3/TRBV12-4
size: .
D: TRBD1